The following is a TCR beta chain sequence with its context. As yet, its antigen is unknown. The data originate from a study of CXCR3-negative and CXCR3-positive naive CD8 T cells. This CDR3 is built from 12 residues. Germline CDR1 reads SQVTM; CDR2 reads ANQGSEA. Study-level findings and limits: Naive cells positive for CXCR3 carried more hydrophobic TRB CDR3s than CXCR3-negative ones.

The study made its TRB cDNA libraries by 5' RACE, adding UMI labels. TCRdb reprocessed the 5' RACE reads and reports one entry per CDR3 protein, with no DNA. The data show tens of thousands of distinct CDR3 sequences, and the top ten clones hold more than 0.45%. The clonotype originates from a human donor in good health. Some clones in this sample may be carry-over from other donors' samples. The chain employs TRBV29-1 and TRBJ1-2; TCRdb calls TRBD1, which cannot be checked without DNA. Sequenced sample: naive CXCR3+ CD8+ T cells from blood. Subset defined: CD45RO-CCR7+CD27+CD95- naive CD8+ T cells expressing CXCR3 (TNR3+). The CDR3: CSVTGGDYGYTF.